A single T cell receptor (beta chain) is shown here with its context. These data are taken from a study of graft-versus-host responses after intestinal transplantation. Some clones are missing from TCRdb's copy, which holds only in-frame ones; the method was immunoSEQ multiplex PCR. The sample holds about 64,000 clones, roughly 89% seen once. V shed 0 bases and J shed 3 bases, with 9 bases lying between them. The CDR3 contains 14 residues. Germline loops: CDR1 SEHNR, CDR2 FQNEAQ (reference sequence). This chain joins TRBV7-9 and TRBJ2-7; D might be TRBD1 (5 bases). The source material was bone marrow, sampled around 720 days after intestinal transplantation. The source is a human patient who received an intestinal transplant, so some T cells may come from the graft donor. The CDR3 reads CASSLAGDSYEQYF. The CDR3 DNA reads as TGTGCCAGCAGCTTAGCTGGCGACAGCTACGAGCAGTACTTC.